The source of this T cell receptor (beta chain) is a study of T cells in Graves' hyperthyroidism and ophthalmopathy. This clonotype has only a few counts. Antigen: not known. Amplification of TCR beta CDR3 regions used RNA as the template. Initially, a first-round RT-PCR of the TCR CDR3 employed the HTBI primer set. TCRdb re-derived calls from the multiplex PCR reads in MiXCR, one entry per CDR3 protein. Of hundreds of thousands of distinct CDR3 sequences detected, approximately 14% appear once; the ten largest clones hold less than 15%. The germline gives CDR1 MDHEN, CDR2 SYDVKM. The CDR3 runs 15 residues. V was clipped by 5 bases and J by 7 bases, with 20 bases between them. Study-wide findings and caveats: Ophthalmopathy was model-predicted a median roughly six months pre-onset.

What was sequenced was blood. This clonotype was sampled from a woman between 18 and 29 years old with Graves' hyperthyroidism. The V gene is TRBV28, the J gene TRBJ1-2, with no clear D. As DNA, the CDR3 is TGTGCCAGCAGTCCCTTCTTCGGTGGGGAAGGTGGCTACACCTTC. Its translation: CASSPFFGGEGGYTF.